This T cell receptor beta chain emerged from a study of OX40 agonist ivuxolimab in advanced cancers. For the study in its entirety: The costimulatory receptor OX40 (CD134) was targeted by ivuxolimab, a fully human IgG2 agonistic monoclonal antibody. Intravenous ivuxolimab was administered to patients every 2 weeks at six dose levels: 0.01, 0.1, 0.3, 1.5, 3 and 10 mg/kg. Of the 50 or so patients in dose escalation, about 20 had hepatocellular carcinoma, some 15 had melanoma, 9 had renal cell carcinoma and 9 had head and neck cancer. The dose-escalation cohort was around 84% male with a mean age of approximately 59 years, ranging from roughly 23 to 79. Patients were allowed to have had prior anti-PD-1, anti-PD-L1 or anti-CTLA-4 therapy, and around 40% of the dose-escalation patients had previously received checkpoint inhibitors. Three dose-escalation patients achieved partial responses, one with hepatocellular carcinoma and two with cutaneous melanoma. The purpose of peripheral TCRbeta sequencing was to test whether ivuxolimab changed TCR sequence diversity and led to clonal T-cell expansion. The paper reports the monotherapy dose-escalation portion (N of about 47 patients) of the phase I ivuxolimab trial. The full study reports these points: After ivuxolimab, more expanded clones were found on average in CD8+ T cells than in CD4+ T cells. In partial responders in the 0.1-3.0 mg/kg groups, normalized peripheral clonal expansion was found to be among the lowest, especially among CD8+ T cells. Low levels of normalized T-cell clonal expansion were also shown by some nonresponding patients. At doses of 0.1 to 3.0 mg/kg, clonal expansion of both CD4+ and CD8+ blood T cells was observed from baseline to week 6. The antigen specificity of the clonally expanded peripheral T cells was not determined.

Comments on this clone: It has no known antigen specificity. Qualities for individual bases were not recorded, and no much larger clone is one base off.

To sequence the TCRbeta CDR3 region, genomic DNA was isolated from the sorted cells. The immunoSEQ Assay was used to sequence the TCRbeta CDR3 regions. Sourced from immuneACCESS, this table was stored by TCRdb with only in-frame sequences that have V and J called. A share of the clones is absent; for the studies checked, an unresolved V gene accounts for under half, and the remainder has no known explanation. The sample contains around 72,000 clones, around 89% of them found a single time. The ten biggest clones cover around 0.92% of the sample. The trial excluded patients who had a history of autoimmune disease or who were on systemic immunosuppression. In every dose cohort, peripheral blood was drawn for TCR sequencing at baseline, cycle 4 day 1, and cycle 7 day 1. Samples came from an open-label, multicenter, first-in-human phase I dose-escalation trial of ivuxolimab. Adults with locally advanced or metastatic head and neck squamous cell, hepatocellular, melanoma or renal cell carcinoma were enrolled in the trial. Before TCR sequencing, CD4+ and CD8+ T cells were separately sorted from peripheral blood.

The germline V gene encodes CDR1 KGHSY and CDR2 FQNENV. Relative to germline, V is 2 bases shorter and J is 7 bases shorter, with 8 bases between their ends. CDR3 length: 12 amino acids, cysteine to phenylalanine. This entry keeps only the CDR3 DNA: 36 bases, framed from base 1. The sequence came from an adult with an advanced solid tumor such as melanoma, head and neck, liver or kidney cancer. Recombination joined TRBV16 with TRBJ1-2; the D gene identity is not certain. The sequenced sample was CD4+ or CD8+ T cells sorted from blood, obtained in a trial of the OX40 agonist ivuxolimab. This receptor carries the CDR3 CASSQLGRGYTF. The DNA sequence is as follows: TGTGCCAGCAGCCAACTCGGACGTGGCTACACCTTC.